The 27 T cell receptor beta chains presented below share a single source sample, sequenced in a study of shared clonotypes between healthy human individuals. Method: immunoSEQ multiplex PCR; TCRdb's copy keeps in-frame clones and lacks some. The sample records millions of clones, 85% to 95% being singletons. Sequenced input: naive CD4+ T cells from PBMCs. Indicated subset: CD45RA+ positively selected. The receptors derive from a man in his late teens or twenties in good health. Some clones in this sample may be carry-over from other donors' samples.

V gene TRBV28 combines with J gene TRBJ2-7; TRBD2 is a possible D gene (6 bases). CDR1 and CDR2 (germline): MDHEN, SYDVKM. The CDR3 sequence is 14 residues long. The ends were cut back, 2 bases at V and 4 bases at J, with 12 bases in the middle. CDR3 coding DNA: TGTGCCAGCAGTTTAGGAGGGAGCGGGTACGAGCAGTACTTC. Its protein product is CASSLGGSGYEQYF.

The V and J genes are TRBV7-3 and TRBJ2-1, with D perhaps TRBD1 (5 bases). The V end was cut by 5 bases, the J end by 0 bases, with 11 bases between. The CDR3 length is 15 residues. Germline V gene lookup returns CDR1 SGHTA and CDR2 FQGTGA. CDR3 in amino acids: CASSPTGNSYNEQFF. In DNA form, the CDR3 reads TGTGCCAGCAGCCCCACAGGTAACTCCTACAATGAGCAGTTCTTC.

The rearrangement links TRBV7-2 to TRBJ2-1; D is unresolved. Trimming removed 6 bases at V and 4 bases at J, with 16 bases between. There are 15 residues in the CDR3. The germline V gene has CDR1 SGHTA and CDR2 FQGNSA. The CDR3 nucleotides read TGTGCCAGCAGGACAAGACTCACCGGGTACAATGAGCAGTTCTTC. It yields the protein CASRTRLTGYNEQFF. Based on the CDR3 plus reference TRBV7-2 and TRBJ2-1, the full variable domain is GAGVSQSPSNKVTEKGKDVELRCDPISGHTALYWYRQSLGQGLEFLIYFQGNSAPDKSGLPSDRFSAERTGGSVSTLTIQRTQQEDSAVYLCASRTRLTGYNEQFFGPGTRLTVL.

V gene TRBV5-1 combines with J gene TRBJ2-5; 13 nucleotides match TRBD2. Germline V gene sequence: CDR1 SGHRS, CDR2 YFSETQ. This CDR3 comprises 16 residues. J gave up 5 bases and V 0 bases, and 4 bases lay outside the gene matches. The CDR3 region is CASSLDGTSGTETQYF. CDR3 coding DNA: TGCGCCAGCAGCTTGGATGGGACTAGCGGGACGGAGACCCAGTACTTC.

The V gene is TRBV4-2, the J gene TRBJ1-5; D remains ambiguous. CDR1 and CDR2 (germline): LGHNA, YNFKEQ. Trimming pared 0 bases from V and 7 bases from J, leaving 7 bases between. This CDR3 region has 13 residues. CDR3 DNA sequence: TGTGCCAGCAGCCAAGAGGGAAGGCAGCCCCAGCATTTT. Its protein product is CASSQEGRQPQHF.

In this sample, this clone turned up a few times. The V call is TRBV7-9, the J call TRBJ1-1; no definite D call. The CDR3 has 14 amino acids. Per the germline V gene, CDR1 is SEHNR and CDR2 is FQNEAQ (reference sequence). Trimming took off 5 bases at V and 4 bases at J, with 14 bases between the two ends. This CDR3 is CASSAPLVGTEAFF. The DNA for the CDR3 is TGTGCCAGCAGCGCTCCCCTAGTGGGCACTGAAGCTTTCTTT.

In this sample, this clone turned up a few times. V is TRBV5-4 and J is TRBJ1-5; maybe TRBD1 (5 bases). V was trimmed by 5 bases and J by 4 bases, leaving 7 bases between them. There are 12 residues in the CDR3. Germline CDR1 SGHNT, CDR2 YYREEE (reference sequence). CDR3 protein: CASRPGNQPQHF. CDR3 in DNA: TGTGCCAGCAGGCCAGGGAATCAGCCCCAGCATTTT. Filled out from reference TRBV5-4 and TRBJ1-5, the complete variable domain reads ETGVTQSPTHLIKTRGQQVTLRCSSQSGHNTVSWYQQALGQGPQFIFQYYREEENGRGNFPPRFSGLQFPNYSSELNVNALELDDSALYLCASRPGNQPQHFGDGTRLSIL.

V and J are TRBV27 and TRBJ1-1; a possible D gene is TRBD1 (5 bases). The CDR3 extends over 16 amino acids. Germline V gene lookup returns CDR1 MNHEY and CDR2 SMNVEV (reference sequence). V was clipped by 5 bases and J by 0 bases, with 16 bases between them. For the CDR3, the DNA is TGTGCCAGCAGTCCCCCCCGGCGGGGGTTGAACACTGAAGCTTTCTTT. Its protein product is CASSPPRRGLNTEAFF.

This clone was counted a few times. The CDR3 DNA reads TGTGCCAGCAGCTTCCGACAGAGGAACACTGAAGCTTTCTTT. It is translated as CASSFRQRNTEAFF. The chain is built from TRBV5-4 and TRBJ1-1; maybe TRBD1 (5 bases). The CDR3 spans 14 residues. Germline CDR1 reads SGHNT; CDR2 reads YYREEE (reference sequence). Between the trimmed V and J ends, which lost 2 bases and 1 base, there was a span of 9 bases.

The gene calls are TRBV7-3 and TRBJ2-1, with D perhaps being TRBD1 or TRBD2 (5 bases each). CDR3 length equals 15 residues. CDR1 is SGHTA, CDR2 FQGTGA, per germline. Trimming removed 0 bases at V and 4 bases at J, with 10 bases between. CDR3 nucleotide sequence: TGTGCCAGCAGCTTAACGGGACGGTATTACAATGAGCAGTTCTTC. Protein product: CASSLTGRYYNEQFF. Variable domain in full (rest from reference TRBV7-3 and TRBJ2-1): GAGVSQTPSNKVTEKGKYVELRCDPISGHTALYWYRQSLGQGPEFLIYFQGTGAADDSGLPNDRFFAVRPEGSVSTLKIQRTERGDSAVYLCASSLTGRYYNEQFFGPGTRLTVL.

In nucleotides, the CDR3 is TGTGCCAGCAGCTATACCGGGACTGGCACAGATACGCAGTATTTT. It encodes CASSYTGTGTDTQYF. The gene calls are TRBV7-3 and TRBJ2-3; perhaps TRBD2 as D (6 bases). The CDR3 is 15 amino acids. Trimming took 4 bases from V and 1 from J, leaving 12 bases between them. Germline values: CDR1 SGHTA, CDR2 FQGTGA. Supplemented by reference TRBV7-3 and TRBJ2-3, the full variable domain reads GAGVSQTPSNKVTEKGKYVELRCDPISGHTALYWYRQSLGQGPEFLIYFQGTGAADDSGLPNDRFFAVRPEGSVSTLKIQRTERGDSAVYLCASSYTGTGTDTQYFGPGTRLTVL.

V usage is TRBV10-3 and J usage is TRBJ2-1, with 7 positions matching TRBD1. V shed 5 bases and J 5 bases; nucleotides not matched to a gene: 6. The CDR3 runs 14 residues. Germline V gene sequence: CDR1 ENHRY, CDR2 SYGVKD. CDR3 in DNA: TGTGCCATCAGTACGGGACAGCGGAACAATGAGCAGTTCTTC. Protein sequence: CAISTGQRNNEQFF.

V usage is TRBV7-6 and J usage is TRBJ1-1; D is unresolved. This CDR3 has 14 amino acids. Looked up from germline, CDR1 is SGHVS and CDR2 is FNYEAQ. Trimming pared 2 bases from V and 8 bases from J, leaving 15 bases between. CDR3 coding DNA: TGTGCCAGCAGCTTAATTTTGGTCGGAGGGGAAGCTTTCTTT. Encoded protein: CASSLILVGGEAFF.

V is TRBV11-2 and J is TRBJ2-5; D is perhaps TRBD2 (6 bases). CDR1 and CDR2 from the germline V gene are SGHAT and FQNNGV. V lost 0 bases and J 5 bases, leaving 13 bases between the germline ends. The CDR3 loop spans 15 amino acids. The chain's CDR3 is CASSLDFGGMETQYF. The CDR3 bases are TGTGCCAGCAGCTTAGATTTCGGGGGAATGGAGACCCAGTACTTC.

About this clone: The conserved final phenylalanine or tryptophan is absent from the CDR3, which likely points to a read error. Because the CDR3's place on the DNA is in doubt, the DNA is left out and the CDR3 is given as listed by TCRdb. This rearrangement joins TRBV7-2 to TRBJ2-7; whether TRBD2, the table's D call, matches the DNA was not checked. The CDR3 is 13 residues long, ends included. In germline, CDR1 is SGHTA, CDR2 FQGNSA. The CDR3 here is CASSLGLAGPPSL.

This chain uses TRBV18 with TRBJ2-7; 7 nucleotides match TRBD1. This CDR3 is 16 amino acids long. CDR1 and CDR2 (germline): KGHSH, LQKENI. With V trimmed by 4 bases and J by 2 bases, 11 bases remained unmatched. In DNA form, the CDR3 reads TGTGCCAGCTCACAGAGGCAGGGGGAGATCCCCTACGAGCAGTACTTC. Protein sequence: CASSQRQGEIPYEQYF.

The genes are TRBV5-1 and TRBJ2-5, with 9 bases lining up with TRBD2. With V trimmed by 1 base and J by 4 bases, 8 bases remained unmatched. Germline V gene data show CDR1 as SGHRS and CDR2 as YFSETQ. This CDR3 is built from 16 residues. CDR3: CASSLPGLAEGETQYF. The CDR3, as DNA: TGCGCCAGCAGCTTGCCGGGACTAGCCGAGGGAGAGACCCAGTACTTC. Looking up the rest from reference TRBV5-1 and TRBJ2-5 gives the full variable domain: KAGVTQTPRYLIKTRGQQVTLSCSPISGHRSVSWYQQTPGQGLQFLFEYFSETQRNKGNFPGRFSGRQFSNSRSEMNVSTLELGDSALYLCASSLPGLAEGETQYFGPGTRLLVL.

The chain joins TRBV9 to TRBJ2-2; no definite D call. The CDR3 sequence is 13 residues long. V was cut by 7 bases and J by 3 bases, with 10 bases left in between. Germline V CDR1 and CDR2: SGDLS, YYNGEE. Here the CDR3 reads CASQPHHTGELFF. DNA of the CDR3: TGTGCCAGCCAACCCCACCACACCGGGGAGCTGTTTTTT.

The chain couples TRBV5-5 to TRBJ2-1, with D perhaps assigned TRBD1 or TRBD2 (6 bases each). Germline V gene data show CDR1 as SGHKS and CDR2 as YYEKEE (reference sequence). The CDR3 sequence is 18 residues long. Trimming removed 4 bases from V and 0 bases from J, with 20 bases in between. The CDR3 here is CASSREGGAFSSYNEQFF. CDR3 sequence (DNA): TGTGCCAGCAGCCGAGAGGGGGGCGCCTTTAGCTCCTACAATGAGCAGTTCTTC.

This chain uses TRBV7-8 with TRBJ1-2, with 7 bases lining up with TRBD1. V trimming: 5 bases; J trimming: 4 bases; junction bases outside the gene matches: 7. Germline V gene lookup returns CDR1 SGHVS and CDR2 FQNEAQ. This CDR3 is built from 14 residues. CDR3 bases: TGTGCCAGCAGCGCCGACAGGGCGGTCTATGGCTACACCTTC. Encoded protein: CASSADRAVYGYTF.

V usage is TRBV5-4 and J usage is TRBJ2-7, with 16 bases aligning to TRBD2. The CDR3 has 16 residues. Germline lookup yields CDR1 SGHNT and CDR2 YYREEE (reference sequence). The V gene end was trimmed by 4 bases and the J gene end by 2 bases; junction bases not matched to a gene: 3. CDR3: CASSLGTSGRAYEQYF. The DNA of the CDR3 is TGTGCCAGCAGCCTCGGGACTAGCGGGAGGGCCTACGAGCAGTACTTC.

This chain uses TRBV4-1 with TRBJ1-5; D is ambiguous. Between the trimmed V and J ends, which lost 1 base and 1 base, there was a span of 5 bases. The germline gives CDR1 MGHRA, CDR2 YSYEKL. This CDR3 contains 14 residues. The CDR3 region has the DNA TGCGCCAGCAGCCAAGCGAGAAGCAATCAGCCCCAGCATTTT. It specifies CASSQARSNQPQHF.

V usage is TRBV5-1 and J usage is TRBJ2-5; D is uncertain. V dropped 4 bases and J dropped 14 bases, with 30 bases sitting between them. Germline values: CDR1 SGHRS, CDR2 YFSETQ. The CDR3 extends over 16 amino acids. This chain's CDR3 is CASSAVPQGSVWHSYF. CDR3 coding DNA: TGCGCCAGCAGCGCCGTGCCCCAAGGAAGCGTTTGGCATAGTTACTTC.

The gene calls are TRBV28 and TRBJ2-7, with 10 nucleotides matching TRBD1. The V gene end was trimmed by 6 bases and the J gene end by 6 bases; junction bases not matched to a gene: 11. CDR3 length equals 15 residues. Germline V gene sequence: CDR1 MDHEN, CDR2 SYDVKM. CDR3 coding DNA: TGTGCCAGCAGCCCTGCCGGGACAGGGGACCTCGAGCAGTACTTC. Protein sequence: CASSPAGTGDLEQYF.

This sequence joins TRBV5-1 and TRBJ2-1; 7 bases line up with TRBD1. The CDR3 covers 15 residues. The J segment lost 7 bases and the V segment lost 1 base, leaving 8 bases of the junction unmatched. Per germline, CDR1 SGHRS and CDR2 YFSETQ. The CDR3 spells CASSLQGERNNEQFF. Here the CDR3 DNA reads TGCGCCAGCAGCTTGCAGGGGGAGCGGAATAATGAGCAGTTCTTC.

This clone was found once. This specimen includes other DNA sequences encoding the same CDR3. This chain links TRBV5-1 with TRBJ1-3; TRBD1 is a possible D gene (6 bases). Trimming cost V 2 bases and J 4 bases, with 10 bases left between them. In germline, CDR1 is SGHRS, CDR2 YFSETQ. This CDR3 spans 14 amino acids. CDR3 in DNA: TGCGCCAGCAGCTTAGCAGGGGCCGGAAACACCATATATTTT. Its translation: CASSLAGAGNTIYF. The full variable domain, completed using reference TRBV5-1 and TRBJ1-3, is KAGVTQTPRYLIKTRGQQVTLSCSPISGHRSVSWYQQTPGQGLQFLFEYFSETQRNKGNFPGRFSGRQFSNSRSEMNVSTLELGDSALYLCASSLAGAGNTIYFGEGSWLTVV.

V usage is TRBV9 and J usage is TRBJ2-3, with 7 bases identical to TRBD1. The length of the CDR3 is 15 residues. Germline V gives CDR1 SGDLS, CDR2 YYNGEE. Trimming cost V 0 bases and J 9 bases; bases outside gene matches: 10. The CDR3 nucleotides read TGTGCCAGCAGCGTAGCTCCCATTCAGGGGGAAACGCAGTATTTT. Protein sequence: CASSVAPIQGETQYF.